Included here is one T cell receptor beta chain sequence, with context. This clone was seen a single time. Its antigen has not been determined. Nothing much larger sits one base from this clone, and base qualities are not available. The data belong to a study of shared clonotypes between healthy human individuals (dated by TCRdb to 2020 to 2022). With respect to the entire study: A couple of women and a few men aged 18 to 49 years were included in the cohort. For each donor, three plates each were used for CD4 naive and CD4 memory, two plates were used for CD8 naive, and one plate was used for CD8 memory. To estimate repertoire size and how much clonotypes are shared between individuals, the study performed deep sequencing of blood TCR repertoires from a few healthy adults. To increase sequencing depth and limit assay-specific biases, different laboratories used diverse techniques to prepare libraries and sequence TCR repertoires. Leukapheresis yielded between about 0.8 and 9.5 billion PBMCs per donor.

The donors were healthy, HIV-negative adults who had no recently reported acute infections or vaccinations. Every donor was a Caucasian adult living in Nashville, Tennessee, USA. CD4+ T cells were enriched through magnetic negative selection, after which naive cells were positively selected on CD45RA and the remaining negative fraction served as the memory subset. After blood collection by leukapheresis, PBMCs were isolated using Ficoll-Histopaque density gradient centrifugation and then cryopreserved in the vapor phase of liquid nitrogen. Analytical flow cytometry was used to check the purity and quantity of each magnetically sorted T cell population. Each sorted fraction had its genomic DNA isolated and then quantified by UV absorbance on a Nanodrop 2000c. The paper's findings and limits, for the study overall: Higher generation probabilities were observed for clonotypes shared by all four sorted-subset donors than for non-shared clonotypes. Even with the large sequencing depth, rarefaction of the sorted-subset datasets indicated that sequencing was incomplete. Pairwise subsampling led to the expectation that sequencing depth would affect the degree of clonotype sharing among donors. Sampling was restricted to blood, and TCR repertoires in tissues likely differ from the TCR repertoires found in blood. Naive subsets generally had larger estimated clonotype richness than memory subsets. The small number of donors limited the genetic and exposure-history diversity represented. Approximately 4.8% of naive CD4, 3.5% of naive CD8, about 2.5% of memory CD4, and 0.35% to 0.4% of memory CD8 clonotypes were shared across several donors.

From the cysteine through the phenylalanine, the CDR3 covers 14 amino acids. Solely the CDR3 DNA is kept, with 42 bases framed from the first base. As encoded in the germline V gene, CDR1 is MNHEY while CDR2 is SVGAGI. V ends up 4 bases short and J 5 bases short, with an unmatched junction base count of 7. Using the deep immunoSEQ assay, TCR CDR3 regions were amplified from genomic DNA by multiplex PCR. Extracted genomic DNA from each cell subset was spread evenly across all wells of several immunoSEQ 96-well plates, with each plate serving as a replicate. For sorted subsets, each replicate PCR was loaded with 200 ng genomic DNA, equivalent to roughly 30,000 T cell genomes. Purified libraries were quantified with a Qubit 3.0 fluorometer, sized on a Bioanalyzer 2100, and re-quantified with the KAPA Library Quantification kit. Every immunoSEQ 96-well plate was sequenced on a separate single-read 150-cycle Illumina NextSeq 550 flow cell. As for how the authors treated the data: The immunoSEQ output contained only junctional sequences without quality scores, so filtering could not match that applied to full-length reads. Sequences were annotated with PyIR, a Python wrapper for IgBLAST v1.9, using IMGT germline references to assign V/J genes and CDR3. Reads with weak V/J assignments (E-value above 1e-6), missing CDR3, stop codons, out-of-frame junctions, or ambiguous translated residues were removed. V3J clonotypes were defined as sequences sharing an identical inferred V gene, J gene, and CDR3 amino acid sequence. Percentage overlap between repertoires was calculated by dividing the number of shared unique clonotypes by the size of the smaller repertoire. Richness of each repertoire was evaluated using RTK rarefaction, the Chao1 estimator, and Recon v2.1 estimates of unobserved clonotypes. Generation probabilities were computed with OLGA for all TCRbeta clonotypes obtained by the gDNA method from several donors. In TCRdb, the immuneACCESS table is reduced to in-frame sequences with V and J assigned. These tables do not hold every clone; where another copy was compared, an unresolved V gene accounts for under half, and the others remain unexplained. V, J and clone size derive from that table, while D and trimming were established from the DNA sequence. This sample is represented by roughly 1,500,000 clones; nearly 99% of them were singletons. Roughly 0.4% of the sample comes from the top ten.

Sequenced: naive CD4+ T cells sorted from blood. Interpreted using the paper, the cell subset or site label stands for: CD45RA+ positively selected. Here the chain combines TRBV6-5 and TRBJ1-1, with 7 middle bases fitting TRBD1. The clonotype originates from a young man in good health. The sequenced DNA is TGTGCCAGCAGTTCCCTCGGACAGGAGACTGAAGCTTTCTTT. Its translation is CASSSLGQETEAFF.